A selection of T cell receptor beta chains follows, all from one sample in a study of blood T cell repertoires in COVID-19. The assay was immunoSEQ multiplex PCR, and TCRdb's table has in-frame clones only and misses some. The data hold 200,000 or so clones, with 80% to 85% observed a single time. The specimen sequenced was peripheral blood. The source of these receptors is a human donor in a cohort sampled during active COVID-19. Both conserved end residues are part of each CDR3. D genes are given only for firm matches. Size is stated for part of the rows, as once, few or many counts, or as a class when the clone is expanded.

J | D | size | V | CDR3 | DNA
TRBJ2-5 | - | - | TRBV15 | CATSSLPGETQYF | TGTGCCACCAGCAGTCTTCCGGGGGAGACCCAGTACTTC
TRBJ2-7 | TRBD2 | - | TRBV4-1 | CASSHLTGTSGAPYEQYF | TGCGCCAGCAGCCACCTCACCGGGACTAGCGGTGCTCCCTACGAGCAGTACTTC
TRBJ1-2 | - | - | TRBV24-1 | CATSDPRVPPYGYTF | TGTGCCACCAGTGACCCGAGAGTACCACCCTATGGCTACACCTTC
TRBJ2-7 | TRBD1 | - | TRBV19 | CATQRDSSYEQYF | TGTGCCACCCAAAGGGACAGTTCCTACGAGCAGTACTTC
TRBJ1-6 | - | - | TRBV7-9 | CASSFPRYNSPLHF | TGTGCCAGCAGCTTTCCCCGTTATAATTCACCCCTCCACTTT
TRBJ1-5 | - | few | TRBV3-1/TRBV3-2 | CASSPSGWTGNQPQHF | TGTGCCAGCAGCCCCTCTGGATGGACAGGCAATCAGCCCCAGCATTTT
TRBJ2-1 | - | - | TRBV30 | CAWTSSYNEQFF | TGTGCCTGGACTAGCTCCTACAATGAGCAGTTCTTC
TRBJ2-7 | TRBD2 | - | TRBV25-1 | CASSDSGSFNEQYF | TGTGCCAGCAGTGATAGCGGGAGCTTCAACGAGCAGTACTTC
TRBJ2-7 | TRBD2 | few | TRBV7-2 | CASSLALTSGNEQYF | TGTGCCAGCAGCTTAGCCCTGACTAGCGGGAACGAGCAGTACTTC
TRBJ2-1 | - | - | TRBV7-3 | CASSYPQGSSYNEQFF | TGTGCCAGCAGCTATCCCCAGGGGAGCTCCTACAATGAGCAGTTCTTC
TRBJ2-7 | TRBD2 | - | TRBV4-2 | CASSQDGVAGGTSYEQYF | TGTGCCAGCAGCCAAGATGGGGTAGCGGGAGGCACTTCCTACGAGCAGTACTTC
TRBJ1-4 | TRBD1 | - | TRBV7-9 | CASSSVDRGGEKLFF | TGTGCCAGCAGCTCTGTGGACAGGGGGGGTGAAAAACTGTTTTTT
TRBJ2-7 | TRBD2 | - | TRBV7-3 | CASSLGTSSVYEQYF | TGTGCCAGCAGCCTTGGGACTAGCTCGGTGTACGAGCAGTACTTC
TRBJ2-5 | TRBD2 | few | TRBV9 | CASSPQSRGPGLAGGPETQYF | TGTGCCAGCAGCCCACAGTCGAGGGGCCCCGGACTAGCGGGAGGACCCGAGACCCAGTACTTC
TRBJ2-7 | - | - | TRBV7-9 | CASSLEGHGQYF | TGTGCCAGCAGCTTAGAGGGGCATGGGCAGTACTTC
TRBJ2-7 | TRBD1 | few | TRBV6-1 | CASREPPGQDPYEQYF | TGTGCCAGCAGGGAACCCCCGGGACAGGATCCTTACGAGCAGTACTTC
TRBJ2-7 | - | - | TRBV7-2 | CASRGLGPTYEQYF | TGTGCCAGCAGGGGGCTGGGGCCTACCTACGAGCAGTACTTC
TRBJ1-3 | TRBD1 | - | TRBV19 | CASSVTGGPNTIYF | TGTGCCAGTAGCGTTACAGGGGGACCAAACACCATATATTTT
TRBJ2-3 | TRBD2 | - | TRBV9 | CASRLLAESTDTQYF | TGTGCCAGCAGGTTACTAGCGGAAAGCACAGATACGCAGTATTTT
TRBJ2-7 | - | few | TRBV20-1 | CSAGRGGEQYF | TGCAGTGCTGGTCGAGGGGGCGAGCAGTACTTC
TRBJ2-2 | - | - | TRBV28 | CASSSTGSNTGELFF | TGTGCCAGCAGTTCAACAGGCTCGAACACCGGGGAGCTGTTTTTT
TRBJ2-3 | - | few | TRBV4-2 | CASSPVDRDTQYF | TGTGCCAGCAGCCCCGTAGACAGAGATACGCAGTATTTT
TRBJ1-5 | TRBD1 | - | TRBV12-3/TRBV12-4 | CASRGGQLLPQHF | TGTGCCAGCAGGGGGGGACAGCTTCTTCCCCAGCATTTT
TRBJ1-2 | - | - | TRBV28 | CASSLLEGNYGYTF | TGTGCCAGCAGTTTATTGGAGGGAAACTATGGCTACACCTTC
TRBJ1-2 | TRBD1 | - | TRBV19 | CASSGHRDREYGYTF | TGTGCCAGTAGTGGGCATCGGGACAGGGAGTATGGCTACACCTTC
TRBJ2-5 | - | - | TRBV7-8 | CASSLSGGISETQYF | TGTGCCAGCAGCCTCTCCGGCGGGATATCAGAGACCCAGTACTTC
TRBJ2-1 | TRBD1 | - | TRBV9 | CASSVEGQGGNEQFF | TGTGCCAGCAGCGTAGAGGGACAGGGAGGCAATGAGCAGTTCTTC
TRBJ2-3 | - | - | TRBV2 | CASSELQNLGSRDTQYF | TGTGCCAGCAGTGAATTGCAGAACCTAGGATCAAGGGATACGCAGTATTTT
TRBJ1-1 | - | - | TRBV11-2 | CASSSMRAAEAFF | TGTGCCAGCAGCTCTATGAGGGCAGCCGAAGCTTTCTTT
TRBJ2-7 | TRBD2 | - | TRBV4-2 | CASSPTSRGAYEQYF | TGTGCCAGCAGCCCGACTAGCCGCGGCGCCTACGAGCAGTACTTC
TRBJ1-1 | - | few | TRBV4-3 | CASSQNLGNTEAFF | TGCGCCAGCAGCCAAAACCTAGGGAACACTGAAGCTTTCTTT
TRBJ2-7 | - | - | TRBV5-1 | CASSYNSYEQYF | TGCGCCAGCAGCTACAACAGCTACGAGCAGTACTTC
TRBJ2-7 | - | - | TRBV28 | CASSLGGLTYEQYF | TGTGCCAGCAGTTTGGGGGGACTGACCTACGAGCAGTACTTC
TRBJ2-7 | - | - | TRBV27 | CASSLRQSSYEQYF | TGTGCCAGCAGTCTCCGACAGAGCTCCTACGAGCAGTACTTC
TRBJ2-5 | TRBD2 | - | TRBV13 | CASSSFGGGEETQYF | TGTGCCAGCAGCTCCTTCGGGGGAGGGGAAGAGACCCAGTACTTC
TRBJ1-5 | - | - | TRBV15 | CATSRDRGLDQPQHF | TGTGCCACCAGCAGAGATAGAGGGCTGGATCAGCCCCAGCATTTT
TRBJ2-5 | - | few | TRBV2 | CASSRQLETQYF | TGTGCCAGCAGCCGCCAGTTAGAGACCCAGTACTTC
TRBJ1-1 | - | - | TRBV27 | CASRIVPGALNTEAFF | TGTGCCAGCAGGATCGTCCCAGGGGCCCTGAACACTGAAGCTTTCTTT
TRBJ2-2 | - | - | TRBV9 | CASSTPRGNTGELFF | TGTGCCAGCAGCACCCCCCGGGGAAACACCGGGGAGCTGTTTTTT
TRBJ2-5 | TRBD2 | - | TRBV24-1 | CATSDPPLAVSRETQYF | TGTGCCACCAGTGACCCCCCCCTAGCGGTATCTCGAGAGACCCAGTACTTC
TRBJ2-1 | TRBD2 | - | TRBV10-3 | CAISVGTSGLNEQFF | TGTGCCATCAGTGTGGGGACTAGCGGGCTCAATGAGCAGTTCTTC
TRBJ1-6 | - | - | TRBV6-1 | CASSERPAVGSPLHF | TGTGCCAGCAGTGAAAGGCCCGCGGTCGGGTCACCCCTCCACTTT
TRBJ2-7 | - | - | TRBV3-1/TRBV3-2 | CASSPGAGAVDEQYF | TGTGCCAGCAGCCCGGGCGCGGGGGCGGTTGACGAGCAGTACTTC
TRBJ1-1 | - | - | TRBV21-1 | CASSKATGSRTEAFF | TGTGCCAGCAGCAAGGCTACCGGGAGCCGCACTGAAGCTTTCTTT
TRBJ1-5 | - | - | TRBV28 | CASSLSTVNQPQHF | TGTGCCAGCAGTTTGTCGACAGTGAATCAGCCCCAGCATTTT
TRBJ2-3 | - | few | TRBV7-9 | CASSPRTALTLDTQYF | TGTGCCAGCAGCCCGCGGACAGCACTTACCTTAGATACGCAGTATTTT
TRBJ2-3 | - | - | TRBV2 | CASSAVLATDTQYF | TGTGCCAGCAGTGCGGTTCTAGCAACAGATACGCAGTATTTT
TRBJ2-3 | TRBD2 | - | TRBV6-2/TRBV6-3 | CASSYSAGAVDTQYF | TGTGCCAGCAGTTACTCGGCGGGAGCGGTAGATACGCAGTATTTT
TRBJ2-3 | TRBD2 | - | TRBV28 | CASTELGLAASTDTQYF | TGTGCCAGCACTGAGCTGGGACTAGCAGCTAGCACAGATACGCAGTATTTT
TRBJ1-4 | - | - | TRBV4-1 | CASSQERGGGTNEKLFF | TGCGCCAGCAGCCAAGAGAGGGGGGGTGGAACTAATGAAAAACTGTTTTTT
TRBJ1-1 | - | - | TRBV6-2/TRBV6-3 | CASSQTVLGAFF | TGTGCCAGCAGTCAGACAGTCCTCGGAGCTTTCTTT
TRBJ1-6 | TRBD1 | - | TRBV7-3 | CASSSGQYNSPLHF | TGTGCCAGCAGCTCGGGACAGTATAATTCACCCCTCCACTTT
TRBJ2-1 | - | - | TRBV4-3 | CASSQGTRNYYNEQFF | TGCGCCAGCAGCCAAGGAACAAGGAACTACTACAATGAGCAGTTCTTC
TRBJ2-5 | - | - | TRBV9 | CASSGGDETQYF | TGTGCCAGCAGCGGGGGCGATGAGACCCAGTACTTC
TRBJ2-7 | TRBD1 | - | TRBV6-5 | CASSSTGKSYEQYF | TGTGCCAGCAGTTCGACAGGGAAGTCGTACGAGCAGTACTTC
TRBJ2-1 | TRBD2 | - | TRBV7-8 | CASSRLAGGPGEQFF | TGTGCCAGCAGTCGACTAGCGGGAGGGCCAGGTGAGCAGTTCTTC
TRBJ1-1 | TRBD1 | - | TRBV7-3 | CASSAQQGATEAFF | TGTGCCAGCAGCGCGCAACAGGGGGCGACTGAAGCTTTCTTT